Listed below are T cell receptor beta chains from one sample, sequenced in a study of Ad26.COV2.S vaccination and SARS-CoV-2 variants. Repertoires were generated with immunoSEQ multiplex PCR, while TCRdb's copy carries only in-frame clones and drops some. The sample holds a few hundred thousand clones, about nine tenths seen once. Source: peripheral blood, taken in a trial of Ad26.COV2.S vaccine versus placebo. All receptors come from a person between 18 and 65 years old who received the Ad26.COV2.S COVID-19 vaccine or a placebo. CDR3s include the opening cysteine and the closing phenylalanine or tryptophan. A D gene is named only where the DNA matches it firmly.

TRBD2	TRBV11-2	TRBJ2-1	16	CASSLLAGGNYNEQFF	TGTGCCAGCAGCTTACTAGCGGGAGGAAACTACAATGAGCAGTTCTTC
TRBD2	TRBV10-1	TRBJ2-1	16	CASSEALAGGMNEQFF	TGCGCCAGCAGTGAGGCCTTGGCGGGAGGCATGAATGAGCAGTTCTTC
NA	TRBV2	TRBJ2-5	11	CASNAYETQYF	TGTGCCAGCAATGCATACGAGACCCAGTACTTC
NA	TRBV16	TRBJ1-5	16	CASSQSLAEPAQPQHF	TGTGCCAGCAGCCAATCGTTAGCAGAGCCAGCTCAGCCCCAGCATTTT
NA	TRBV6-1	TRBJ2-3	15	CASSERVSVTDTQYF	TGTGCCAGCAGTGAAAGAGTTAGTGTGACAGATACGCAGTATTTT
NA	TRBV10-3	TRBJ2-1	13	CAAARFRDNEQFF	TGTGCCGCGGCCCGGTTTCGGGACAATGAGCAGTTCTTC
NA	TRBV4-1	TRBJ2-7	16	CASSPGVGKGSYEQYF	TGCGCCAGCAGCCCTGGGGTGGGGAAAGGGTCCTACGAGCAGTACTTC
TRBD2	TRBV5-3	TRBJ2-4	18	CARSLGVWAGVLKNIQYF	TGTGCCAGAAGCTTGGGTGTATGGGCGGGAGTTCTCAAAAACATTCAGTACTTC
NA	TRBV7-2	TRBJ2-5	14	CASSLGLSKETQYF	TGTGCCAGCAGCTTAGGACTTAGTAAAGAGACCCAGTACTTC
NA	TRBV5-1	TRBJ2-2	13	CASSLKVAGELFF	TGCGCCAGCAGCTTGAAGGTAGCCGGGGAGCTGTTTTTT
NA	TRBV5-4	TRBJ2-7	13	CASSSTDSYEQYF	TGTGCCAGCAGCTCCACAGATTCCTACGAGCAGTACTTC
NA	TRBV6-5	TRBJ1-2	12	CASSYVGGGYTF	TGTGCCAGCAGTTACGTCGGGGGGGGCTACACCTTC
TRBD2	TRBV5-1	TRBJ2-3	16	CASRPLAGGRTDTQYF	TGCGCCAGCAGGCCCCTAGCGGGAGGGCGTACAGATACGCAGTATTTT
TRBD1	TRBV27	TRBJ2-7	16	CASSRAGTGSAYEQYF	TGTGCCAGCAGCCGAGCCGGGACAGGGTCGGCTTACGAGCAGTACTTC
NA	TRBV7-2	TRBJ1-2	14	CASSLYGQRYGYTF	TGTGCCAGCAGCCTTTACGGACAGCGCTATGGCTACACCTTC